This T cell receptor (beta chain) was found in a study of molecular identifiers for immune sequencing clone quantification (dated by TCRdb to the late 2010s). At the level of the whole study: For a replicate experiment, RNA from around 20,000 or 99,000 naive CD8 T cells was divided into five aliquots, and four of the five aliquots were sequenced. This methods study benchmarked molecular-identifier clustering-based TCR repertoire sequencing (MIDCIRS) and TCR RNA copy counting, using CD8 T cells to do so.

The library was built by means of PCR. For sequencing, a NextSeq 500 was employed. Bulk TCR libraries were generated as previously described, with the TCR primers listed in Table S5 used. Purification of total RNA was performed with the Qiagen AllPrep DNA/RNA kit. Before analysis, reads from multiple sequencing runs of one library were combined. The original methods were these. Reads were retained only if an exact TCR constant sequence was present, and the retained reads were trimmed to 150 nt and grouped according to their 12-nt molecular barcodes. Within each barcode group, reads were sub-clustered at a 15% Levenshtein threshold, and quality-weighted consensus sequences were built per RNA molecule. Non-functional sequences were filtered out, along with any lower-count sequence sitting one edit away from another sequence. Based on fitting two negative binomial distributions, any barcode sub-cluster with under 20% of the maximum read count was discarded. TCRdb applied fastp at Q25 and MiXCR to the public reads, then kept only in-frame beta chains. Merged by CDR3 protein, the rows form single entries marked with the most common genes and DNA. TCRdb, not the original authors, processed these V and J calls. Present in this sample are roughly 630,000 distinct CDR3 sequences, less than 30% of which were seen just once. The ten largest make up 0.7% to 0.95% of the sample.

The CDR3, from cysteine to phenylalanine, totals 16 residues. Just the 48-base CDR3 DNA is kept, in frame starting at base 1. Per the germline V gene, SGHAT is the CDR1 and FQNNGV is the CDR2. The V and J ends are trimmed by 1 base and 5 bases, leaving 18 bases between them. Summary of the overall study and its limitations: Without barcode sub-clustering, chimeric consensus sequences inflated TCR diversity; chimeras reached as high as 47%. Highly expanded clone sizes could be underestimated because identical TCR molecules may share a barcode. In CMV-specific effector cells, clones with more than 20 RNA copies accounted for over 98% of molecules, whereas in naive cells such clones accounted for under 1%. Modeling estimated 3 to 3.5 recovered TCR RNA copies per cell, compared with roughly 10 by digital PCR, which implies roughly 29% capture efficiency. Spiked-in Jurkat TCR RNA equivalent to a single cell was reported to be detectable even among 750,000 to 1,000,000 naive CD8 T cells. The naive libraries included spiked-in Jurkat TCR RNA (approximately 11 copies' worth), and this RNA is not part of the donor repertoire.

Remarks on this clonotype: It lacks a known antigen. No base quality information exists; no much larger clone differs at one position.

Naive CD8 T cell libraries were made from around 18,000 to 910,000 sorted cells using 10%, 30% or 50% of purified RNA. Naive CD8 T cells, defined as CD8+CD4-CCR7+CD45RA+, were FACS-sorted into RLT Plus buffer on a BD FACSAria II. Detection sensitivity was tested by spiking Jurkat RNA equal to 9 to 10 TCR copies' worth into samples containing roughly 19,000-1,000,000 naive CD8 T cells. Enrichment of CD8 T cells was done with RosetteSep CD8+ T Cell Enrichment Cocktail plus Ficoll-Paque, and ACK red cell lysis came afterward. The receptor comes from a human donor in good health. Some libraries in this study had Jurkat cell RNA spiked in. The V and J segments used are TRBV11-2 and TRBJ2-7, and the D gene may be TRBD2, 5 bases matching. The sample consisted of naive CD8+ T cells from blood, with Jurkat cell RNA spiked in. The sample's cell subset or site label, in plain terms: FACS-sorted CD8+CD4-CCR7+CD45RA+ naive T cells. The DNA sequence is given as TGTGCCAGCAGCTTAGGGGGAGCAGTTTTTGTTGACGAGCAGTACTTC. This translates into CASSLGGAVFVDEQYF.